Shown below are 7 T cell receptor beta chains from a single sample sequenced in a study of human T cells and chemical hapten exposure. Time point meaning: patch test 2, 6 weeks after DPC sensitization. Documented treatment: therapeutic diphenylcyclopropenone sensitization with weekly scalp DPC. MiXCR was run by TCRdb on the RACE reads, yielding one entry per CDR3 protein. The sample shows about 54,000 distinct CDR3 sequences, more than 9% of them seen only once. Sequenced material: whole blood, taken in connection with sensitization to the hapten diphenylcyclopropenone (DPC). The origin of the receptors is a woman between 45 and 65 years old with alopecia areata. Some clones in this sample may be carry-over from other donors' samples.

The CDR3 DNA reads TGTGCCAGCAGCTTAGAAGGGGGGAGCCTAAAAAACACTGAAGCTTTCTTT. This gives the protein CASSLEGGSLKNTEAFF. V and J are TRBV7-9 and TRBJ1-1; TRBD1 might be the D (6 bases). Germline CDR1 and CDR2: SEHNR and FQNEAQ (reference sequence). Trimming removed 1 base at V and 2 bases at J, with 17 bases between. The CDR3 spans 17 residues.

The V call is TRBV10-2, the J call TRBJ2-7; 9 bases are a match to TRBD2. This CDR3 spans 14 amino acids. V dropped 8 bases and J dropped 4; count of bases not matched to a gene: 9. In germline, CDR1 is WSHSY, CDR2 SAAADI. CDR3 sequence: CASSVAGVRYEQYF. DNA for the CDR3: TGCGCCAGCTCGGTAGCGGGAGTTAGGTACGAGCAGTACTTC.

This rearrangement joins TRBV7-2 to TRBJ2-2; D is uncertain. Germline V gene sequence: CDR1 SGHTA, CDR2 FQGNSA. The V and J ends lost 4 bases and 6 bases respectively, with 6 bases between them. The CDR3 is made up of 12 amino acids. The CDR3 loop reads CASSWIAGELFF. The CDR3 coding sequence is TGTGCCAGCAGCTGGATCGCCGGGGAGCTGTTTTTT.

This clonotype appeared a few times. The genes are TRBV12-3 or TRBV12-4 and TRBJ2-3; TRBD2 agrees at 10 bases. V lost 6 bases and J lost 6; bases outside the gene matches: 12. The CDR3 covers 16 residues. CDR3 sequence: CASSPEASGRRDTQYF. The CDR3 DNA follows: TGTGCCAGCAGCCCCGAGGCTAGCGGGAGAAGGGATACGCAGTATTTT.

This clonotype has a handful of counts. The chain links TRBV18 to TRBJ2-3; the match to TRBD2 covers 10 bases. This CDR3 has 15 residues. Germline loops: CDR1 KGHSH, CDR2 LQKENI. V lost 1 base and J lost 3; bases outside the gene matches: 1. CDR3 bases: TGTGCCAGCTCACCACTAGCGGGAGGAACAGATACGCAGTATTTT. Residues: CASSPLAGGTDTQYF.

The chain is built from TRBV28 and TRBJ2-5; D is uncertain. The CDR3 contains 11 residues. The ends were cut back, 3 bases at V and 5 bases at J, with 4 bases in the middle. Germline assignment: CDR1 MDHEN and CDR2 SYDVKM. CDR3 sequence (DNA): TGTGCCAGCAGTTTTTACGAGACCCAGTACTTC. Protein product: CASSFYETQYF.

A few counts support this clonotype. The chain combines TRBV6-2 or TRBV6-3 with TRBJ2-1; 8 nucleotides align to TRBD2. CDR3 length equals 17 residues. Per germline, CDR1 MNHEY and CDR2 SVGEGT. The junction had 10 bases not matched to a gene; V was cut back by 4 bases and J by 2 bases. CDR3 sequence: CASSLVAGGGPYNEQFF. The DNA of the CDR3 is TGTGCCAGCAGTTTGGTAGCCGGGGGGGGCCCCTACAATGAGCAGTTCTTC.